This T cell receptor (beta chain) was captured by sequencing in a study of T cell changes during pregnancy in multiple sclerosis. The CDR3 length is 16 residues. V was shortened by 1 base and J by 0 bases, with 10 bases between the two germline ends. Germline loops: CDR1 MGHRA, CDR2 YSYEKL. Data came from immunoSEQ multiplex PCR; TCRdb stores just in-frame clones and leaves some out. Among roughly 90,000 clones listed, 80% to 95% were seen once. This receptor was identified in a female donor with multiple sclerosis, enrolled in a pregnancy study. The starting material was peripheral blood, obtained in the first trimester of pregnancy. The genes are TRBV4-1 and TRBJ2-1; D might be TRBD1 (5 bases). As DNA, the CDR3 is TGCGCCAGCAGCCAAGTGGACATCGTCTCCTACAATGAGCAGTTCTTC. This sequence encodes CASSQVDIVSYNEQFF.